The rows below give T cell receptor beta chains drawn from one sample of a study of beta chain features in type 1 diabetes. Method: immunoSEQ multiplex PCR; TCRdb's copy keeps in-frame clones and lacks some. The profile shows 300,000 to 350,000 clones, under 8.5% of them singletons. The material sequenced was central memory CD4+ T cells from blood. Receptors were obtained from a woman aged 18-29 years in good health. Each CDR3 is given without its conserved first and last residue. The order of the fields is clone size, J gene, V gene, CDR3 length, CDR3 protein. A row's size may be missing; if present it is once, few, many or a size class.

few,TRBJ1-2,TRBV7-9,12,ASSLDPDNYGYT
NA,TRBJ1-2,TRBV6-6,13,ASSYRVSGTYGYT
few,TRBJ2-1,TRBV19,16,ASSITSGSRTDYNEQF
NA,TRBJ1-3,TRBV2,10,ASSEIGNTIY
NA,TRBJ2-7,TRBV11-2,13,ASSLDGGARYEQY
NA,TRBJ2-5,TRBV10-3,14,AISGSRGQAQETQY
few,TRBJ2-3,TRBV11-3,11,ASSFTGTDTQY
NA,TRBJ2-5,TRBV18,11,ASSPDSQETQY
few,TRBJ2-1,TRBV11-2,11,ASSFTGEDEQF
NA,TRBJ1-5,TRBV5-6,15,ASSRVGGPATNQPQH
NA,TRBJ2-3,TRBV5-1,13,ASSFTGGYTDTQY
few,TRBJ2-2,TRBV6-5,10,ACGTNTGELF
NA,TRBJ2-1,TRBV19,12,ASSPSTSYNEQF
few,TRBJ2-4,TRBV28,11,ASRLGGANIQY
few,TRBJ1-5,TRBV14,11,ASSQESNQPQH
NA,TRBJ1-2,TRBV18,11,ASSPPGRDGYT
many,TRBJ2-7,TRBV4-2,13,ASSQDLVTSGLES
few,TRBJ2-3,TRBV4-3,13,ASSKRLAGSDTQY
many,TRBJ1-1,TRBV14,11,ASSRARATEAF
few,TRBJ1-2,TRBV6-5,13,ASSFIDRGKNGYT
many,TRBJ1-3,TRBV27,12,ASSWAVSGNTIY
NA,TRBJ2-3,TRBV2,10,ASSLQLSSRN